This T cell receptor beta chain was sequenced in a study of blood T cell repertoires in COVID-19. The repertoire was sequenced with immunoSEQ multiplex PCR; TCRdb's copy has only in-frame clones and lacks some. The table shows about 110,000 clones, with around 90% occurring only once. Germline assignment: CDR1 MNHEY and CDR2 SVGAGI. Between the trimmed V and J ends, which lost 10 bases and 2 bases, there was a span of 18 bases. This CDR3 is built from 14 residues. The chain recombines TRBV6-5 with TRBJ2-7; TRBD2 might be the D (7 bases). The clonotype originates from a human donor in a cohort sampled during active COVID-19. The sample comprised peripheral blood. CDR3 nucleotide sequence: TGTGCCACCCACTGGGGGGGGCGGGCCTACGAGCAGTACTTC. Its protein is CATHWGGRAYEQYF.